This paragraph reports one T cell receptor beta chain. Reverse transcription of about 0.5 to 1 ug RNA was carried out with random hexamers. From the immunoSEQ multiplex PCR reads, TCRdb called clonotypes with MiXCR, one entry per CDR3 protein. The data show about 85,000 distinct CDR3 sequences, roughly 94% seen once. The data belong to a study of CD8 T cells in Susac syndrome. J gave up 1 base and V 3 bases, and 5 bases lay outside the gene matches. The germline gives CDR1 SGHVS, CDR2 FQNEAQ. The CDR3 is made up of 16 amino acids. The sequence came from a human donor with Susac syndrome. Sequenced material: CD8+ T cells from PBMCs. V is TRBV7-8 and J is TRBJ2-2, with TRBD1 matching 7 bases. The CDR3 reads CASSFSTGVNTGELFF. The CDR3 DNA sequence: TGTGCCAGCAGCTTTTCTACAGGGGTGAACACCGGGGAGCTGTTTTTT.